This T cell receptor beta chain is drawn from a study of T cell repertoires in ileal Crohn's disease. General study results and limits: Endoscopy was done a median roughly 7.1 months after surgery.

The protocol was immunoSEQ multiplex PCR, while the TCRdb copy is restricted to in-frame clones and leaves out a portion. Here the sample spans roughly 17,000 clones, roughly 72% being singletons. Germline CDR1 reads SGHTA; CDR2 reads FQGNSA. The CDR3 has 14 amino acids. V lost 5 bases and J lost 6; bases outside the gene matches: 8. Time point reported: neoterminal ileum biopsy at postoperative endoscopy, about 6 months after surgery. The sample holds a few counts of this clone. The target antigen is unknown. This clonotype was obtained from an adult with Crohn's disease. The rearrangement links TRBV7-2 to TRBJ1-2; 8 bases map to TRBD1. The sample consisted of ileal tissue. In DNA, the CDR3 is TGTGCCAGCAGCCTGACAGGGGATTATAATGGCTACACCTTC. Protein: CASSLTGDYNGYTF.